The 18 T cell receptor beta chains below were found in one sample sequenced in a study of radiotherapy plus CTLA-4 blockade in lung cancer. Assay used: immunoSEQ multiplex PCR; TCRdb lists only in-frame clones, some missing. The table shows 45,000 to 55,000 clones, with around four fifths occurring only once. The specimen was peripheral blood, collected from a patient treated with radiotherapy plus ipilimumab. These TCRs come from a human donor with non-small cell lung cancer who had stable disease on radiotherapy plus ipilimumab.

The CDR3 here is CASSLGAEFQETQYF. CDR3 nucleotides: TGCGCCAGCAGCTTGGGCGCGGAGTTCCAAGAGACCCAGTACTTC. V usage is TRBV5-1 and J usage is TRBJ2-5; D is undetermined. Germline V lookup: CDR1 SGHRS, CDR2 YFSETQ. Trimming removed 0 bases from V and 1 base from J, with 10 bases in between. The CDR3 covers 15 residues.

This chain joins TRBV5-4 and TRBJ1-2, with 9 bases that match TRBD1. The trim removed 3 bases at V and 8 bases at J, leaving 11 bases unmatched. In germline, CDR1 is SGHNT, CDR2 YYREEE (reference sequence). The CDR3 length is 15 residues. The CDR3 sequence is CASSYGTGRLEGYTF. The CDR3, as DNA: TGTGCCAGCAGCTACGGGACAGGGAGATTGGAAGGCTACACCTTC.

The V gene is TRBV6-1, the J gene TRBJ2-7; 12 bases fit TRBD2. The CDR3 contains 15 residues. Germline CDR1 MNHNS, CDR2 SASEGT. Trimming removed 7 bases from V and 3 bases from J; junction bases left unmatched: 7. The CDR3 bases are TGTGCCAGCAAATCATCTAGCGGGAGGGACTACGAGCAGTACTTC. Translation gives CASKSSSGRDYEQYF.

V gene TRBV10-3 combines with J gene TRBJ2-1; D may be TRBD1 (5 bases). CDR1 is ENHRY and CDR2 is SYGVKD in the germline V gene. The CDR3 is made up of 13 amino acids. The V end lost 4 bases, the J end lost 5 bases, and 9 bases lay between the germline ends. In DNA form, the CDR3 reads TGTGCCATCAGTGCCCCAGGGAACAATGAGCAGTTCTTC. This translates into CAISAPGNNEQFF.

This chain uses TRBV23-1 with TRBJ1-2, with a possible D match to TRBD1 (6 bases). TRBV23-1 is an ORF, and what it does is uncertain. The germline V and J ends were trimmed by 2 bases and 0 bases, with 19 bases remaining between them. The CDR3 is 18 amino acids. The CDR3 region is CASSQLNRTDLTNYGYTF. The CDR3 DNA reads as TGCGCCAGCAGTCAACTGAACCGGACAGATCTAACTAACTATGGCTACACCTTC.

CDR3 DNA: TGTGCCAGTAGTATAGTGGGACTAGTTGGAGGCGGGGAGCTGTTTTTT. Translated, it gives CASSIVGLVGGGELFF. This sequence joins TRBV19 and TRBJ2-2; the match to TRBD2 covers 8 bases. V lost 1 base to trimming and J lost 7 bases; unmatched junction nucleotides: 8. The germline gives CDR1 LNHDA, CDR2 SQIVND (reference sequence). The CDR3 spans 16 residues.

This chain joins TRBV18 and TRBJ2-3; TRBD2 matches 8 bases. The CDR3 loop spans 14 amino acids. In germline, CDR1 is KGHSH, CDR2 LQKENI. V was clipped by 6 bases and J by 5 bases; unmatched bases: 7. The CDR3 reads CASSLQAGGDTQYF. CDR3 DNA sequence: TGTGCCAGCTCCCTCCAGGCGGGAGGAGATACGCAGTATTTT. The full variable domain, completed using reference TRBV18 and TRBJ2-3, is NAGVMQNPRHLVRRRGQEARLRCSPMKGHSHVYWYRQLPEEGLKFMVYLQKENIIDESGMPKERFSAEFPKEGPSILRIQQVVRGDSAAYFCASSLQAGGDTQYFGPGTRLTVL.

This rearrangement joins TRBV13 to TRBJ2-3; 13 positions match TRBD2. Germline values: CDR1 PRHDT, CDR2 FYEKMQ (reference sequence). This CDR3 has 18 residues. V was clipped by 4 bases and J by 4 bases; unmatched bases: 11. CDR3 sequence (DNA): TGTGCCAGCAGCTCTATACTAGCGGGAGGGAGGTTTTCAGATACGCAGTATTTT. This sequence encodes CASSSILAGGRFSDTQYF. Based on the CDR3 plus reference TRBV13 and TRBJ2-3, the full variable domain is AAGVIQSPRHLIKEKRETATLKCYPIPRHDTVYWYQQGPGQDPQFLISFYEKMQSDKGSIPDRFSAQQFSDYHSELNMSSLELGDSALYFCASSSILAGGRFSDTQYFGPGTRLTVL.

CDR3 sequence: CASSLGTRGGEQYF. CDR3 sequence (DNA): TGTGCCAGCAGCTTAGGGACTAGGGGCGGCGAGCAGTACTTC. The chain recombines TRBV7-6 with TRBJ2-7; TRBD2 agrees at 7 bases. Germline loops: CDR1 SGHVS, CDR2 FNYEAQ. Trimming at V came to 1 base and at J to 6 bases, leaving 6 bases not matched to a gene. This CDR3 has 14 residues.

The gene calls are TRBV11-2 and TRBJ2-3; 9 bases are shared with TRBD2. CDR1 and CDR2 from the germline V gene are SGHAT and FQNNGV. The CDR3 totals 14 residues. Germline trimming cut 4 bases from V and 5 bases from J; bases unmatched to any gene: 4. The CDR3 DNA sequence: TGTGCCAGCAGCTACGGACTAGCGAGAGATACGCAGTATTTT. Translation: CASSYGLARDTQYF. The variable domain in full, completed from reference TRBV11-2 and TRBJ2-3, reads EAGVAQSPRYKIIEKRQSVAFWCNPISGHATLYWYQQILGQGPKLLIQFQNNGVVDDSQLPKDRFSAERLKGVDSTLKIQPAKLEDSAVYLCASSYGLARDTQYFGPGTRLTVL.

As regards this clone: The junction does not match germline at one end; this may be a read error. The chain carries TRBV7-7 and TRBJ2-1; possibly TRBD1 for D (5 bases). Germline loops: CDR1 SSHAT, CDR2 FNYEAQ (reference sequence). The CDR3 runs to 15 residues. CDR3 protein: CASSPGHINYNEQFF. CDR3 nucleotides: TGTGCTAGCAGCCCAGGGCACATTAACTACAATGAGCAGTTCTTC.

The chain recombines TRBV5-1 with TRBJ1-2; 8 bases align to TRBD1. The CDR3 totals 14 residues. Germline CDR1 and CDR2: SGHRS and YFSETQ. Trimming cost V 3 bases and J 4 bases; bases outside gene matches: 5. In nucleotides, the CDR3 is TGCGCCAGCAGCTGGTCGGACAGGGTCTATGGCTACACCTTC. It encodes CASSWSDRVYGYTF.

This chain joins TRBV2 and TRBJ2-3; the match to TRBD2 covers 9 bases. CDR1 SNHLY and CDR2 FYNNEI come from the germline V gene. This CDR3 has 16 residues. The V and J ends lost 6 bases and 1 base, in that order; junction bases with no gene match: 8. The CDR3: CASSLRWTSGTDTQYF. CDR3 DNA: TGTGCCAGCAGCCTCCGTTGGACTAGCGGCACAGATACGCAGTATTTT.

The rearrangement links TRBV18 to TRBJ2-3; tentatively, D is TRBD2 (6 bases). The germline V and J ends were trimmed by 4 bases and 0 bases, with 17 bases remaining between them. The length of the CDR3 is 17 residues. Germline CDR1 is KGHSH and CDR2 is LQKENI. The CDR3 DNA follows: TGTGCCAGCTCACGTCCCTTAGCGGCCGCTAGCACAGATACGCAGTATTTT. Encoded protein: CASSRPLAAASTDTQYF. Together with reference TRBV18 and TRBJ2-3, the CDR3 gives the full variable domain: NAGVMQNPRHLVRRRGQEARLRCSPMKGHSHVYWYRQLPEEGLKFMVYLQKENIIDESGMPKERFSAEFPKEGPSILRIQQVVRGDSAAYFCASSRPLAAASTDTQYFGPGTRLTVL.

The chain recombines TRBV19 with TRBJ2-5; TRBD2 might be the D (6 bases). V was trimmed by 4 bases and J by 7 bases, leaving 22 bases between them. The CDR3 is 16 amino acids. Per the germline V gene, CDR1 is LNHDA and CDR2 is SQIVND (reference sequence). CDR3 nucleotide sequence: TGTGCCAGTAGTACCCTTCGGGGGAGCAGACCAGGGACCCAGTACTTC. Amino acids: CASSTLRGSRPGTQYF.

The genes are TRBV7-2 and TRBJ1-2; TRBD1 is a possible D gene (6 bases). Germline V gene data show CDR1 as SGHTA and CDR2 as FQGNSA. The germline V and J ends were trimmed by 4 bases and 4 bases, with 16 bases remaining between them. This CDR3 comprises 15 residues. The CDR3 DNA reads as TGTGCCAGCAGCTACGGGACACCGAGGGGCTATGGCTACACCTTC. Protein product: CASSYGTPRGYGYTF.

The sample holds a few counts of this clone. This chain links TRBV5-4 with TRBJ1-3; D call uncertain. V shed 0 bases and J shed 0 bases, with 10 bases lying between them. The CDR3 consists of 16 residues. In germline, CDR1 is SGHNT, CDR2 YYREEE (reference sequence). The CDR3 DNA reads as TGTGCCAGCAGCTTGGGCAGGCCCAGCTCTGGAAACACCATATATTTT. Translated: CASSLGRPSSGNTIYF.

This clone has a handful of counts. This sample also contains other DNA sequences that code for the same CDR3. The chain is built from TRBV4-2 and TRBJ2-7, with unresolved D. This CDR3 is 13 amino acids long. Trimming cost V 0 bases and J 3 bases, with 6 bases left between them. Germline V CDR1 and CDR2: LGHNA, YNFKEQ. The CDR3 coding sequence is TGTGCCAGCAGCCAAGACAGGAACTACGAGCAGTACTTC. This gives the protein CASSQDRNYEQYF.